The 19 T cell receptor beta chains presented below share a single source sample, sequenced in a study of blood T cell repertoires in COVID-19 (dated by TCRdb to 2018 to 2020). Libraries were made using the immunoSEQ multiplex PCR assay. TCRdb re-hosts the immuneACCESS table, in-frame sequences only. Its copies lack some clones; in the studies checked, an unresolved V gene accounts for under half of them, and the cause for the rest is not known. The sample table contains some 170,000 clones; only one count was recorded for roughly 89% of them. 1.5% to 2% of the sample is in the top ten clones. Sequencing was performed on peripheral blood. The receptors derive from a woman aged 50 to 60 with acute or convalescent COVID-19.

The CDR3 coding sequence is TGTGCCAGCAGTCGGGACCTCCGAGCGGGCTATGGCTACACCTTC. It codes for CASSRDLRAGYGYTF. The rearrangement joins TRBV5-4 to TRBJ1-2, with D possibly being TRBD1 (5 bases). Germline-derived CDR1 and CDR2 are SGHNT and YYREEE (reference sequence). The germline V and J ends were trimmed by 5 bases and 4 bases, with 18 bases remaining between them. CDR3 length: 15 amino acids.

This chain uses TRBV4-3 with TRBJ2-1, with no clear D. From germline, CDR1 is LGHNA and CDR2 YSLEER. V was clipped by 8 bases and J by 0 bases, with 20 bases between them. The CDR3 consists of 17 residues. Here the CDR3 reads CASSQRSVESSYNEQFF. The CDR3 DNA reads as TGCGCCAGCTCCCAGAGGAGCGTGGAGAGCTCCTACAATGAGCAGTTCTTC.

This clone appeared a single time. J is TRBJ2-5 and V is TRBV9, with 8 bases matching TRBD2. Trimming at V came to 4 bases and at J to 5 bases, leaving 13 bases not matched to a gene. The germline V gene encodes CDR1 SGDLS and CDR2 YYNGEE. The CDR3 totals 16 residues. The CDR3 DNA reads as TGTGCCAGCAGCCCGAATGGTGGCGGGAGGAGGGAGACCCAGTACTTC. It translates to CASSPNGGGRRETQYF.

The CDR3: CASSLVGTGRTEAFF. In DNA form, the CDR3 reads TGTGCCAGCAGCTTAGTAGGGACAGGGCGCACTGAAGCTTTCTTT. The chain links TRBV11-2 to TRBJ1-1; 9 bases line up with TRBD1. Trimming removed 1 base from V and 4 bases from J; junction bases left unmatched: 4. Germline CDR1 SGHAT, CDR2 FQNNGV. The CDR3 sequence is 15 residues long.

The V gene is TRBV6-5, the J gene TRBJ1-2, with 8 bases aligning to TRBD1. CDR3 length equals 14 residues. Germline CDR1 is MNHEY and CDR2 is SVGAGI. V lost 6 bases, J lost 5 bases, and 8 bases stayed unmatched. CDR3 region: CASSDRGRKYGYTF. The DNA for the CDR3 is TGTGCCAGCAGCGACAGGGGACGTAAATATGGCTACACCTTC.

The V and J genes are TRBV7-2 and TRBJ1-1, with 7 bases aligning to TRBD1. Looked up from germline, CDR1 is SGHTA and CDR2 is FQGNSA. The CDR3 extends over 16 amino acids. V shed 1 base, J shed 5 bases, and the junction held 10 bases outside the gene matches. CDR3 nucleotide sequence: TGTGCCAGCAGCTTAGGGTTCGACAGGGCGGGTACTGAAGCTTTCTTT. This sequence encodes CASSLGFDRAGTEAFF.

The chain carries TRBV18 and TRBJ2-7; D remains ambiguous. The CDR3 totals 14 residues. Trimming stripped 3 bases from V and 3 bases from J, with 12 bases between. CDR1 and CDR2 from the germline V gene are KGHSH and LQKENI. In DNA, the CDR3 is TGTGCCAGCTCACCGTCAGGTACCTACTACGAGCAGTACTTC. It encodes CASSPSGTYYEQYF.

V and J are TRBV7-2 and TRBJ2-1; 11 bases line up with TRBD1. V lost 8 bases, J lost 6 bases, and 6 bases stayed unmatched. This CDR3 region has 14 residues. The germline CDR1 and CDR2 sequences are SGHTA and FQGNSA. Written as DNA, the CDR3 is TGTGCCAGCCTCCGGGACAGGGGGGGCAATGAGCAGTTCTTC. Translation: CASLRDRGGNEQFF.

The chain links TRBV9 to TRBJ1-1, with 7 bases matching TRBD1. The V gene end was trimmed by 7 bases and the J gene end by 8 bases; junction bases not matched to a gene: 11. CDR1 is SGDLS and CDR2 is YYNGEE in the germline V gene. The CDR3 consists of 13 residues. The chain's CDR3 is CASSIDRATEAFF. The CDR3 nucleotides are TGTGCCAGCTCGATAGACAGGGCAACCGAAGCTTTCTTT.

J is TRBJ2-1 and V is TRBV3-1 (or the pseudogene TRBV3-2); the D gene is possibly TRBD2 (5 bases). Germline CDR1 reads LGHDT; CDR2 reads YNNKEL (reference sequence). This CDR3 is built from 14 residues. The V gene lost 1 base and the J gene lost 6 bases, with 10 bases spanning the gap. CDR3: CASSQALTINEQFF. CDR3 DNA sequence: TGTGCCAGCAGCCAAGCCCTGACTATCAATGAGCAGTTCTTC.

The CDR3 protein is CASSARDRPNYGYTF. The CDR3 bases are TGTGCCAGCAGCGCCCGGGACAGGCCGAACTATGGCTACACCTTC. The chain is built from TRBV21-1 and TRBJ1-2; the table assigns TRBD1, which was not confirmed against the DNA. TRBV21-1 is classified as a pseudogene. The CDR3 has 15 residues.

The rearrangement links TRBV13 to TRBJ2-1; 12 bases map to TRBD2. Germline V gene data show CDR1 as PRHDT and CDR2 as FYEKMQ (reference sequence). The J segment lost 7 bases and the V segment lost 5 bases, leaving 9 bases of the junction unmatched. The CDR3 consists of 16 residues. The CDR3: CASSPLAGGVSNEQFF. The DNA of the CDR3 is TGTGCCAGCAGCCCCCTAGCGGGAGGGGTCTCGAATGAGCAGTTCTTC.

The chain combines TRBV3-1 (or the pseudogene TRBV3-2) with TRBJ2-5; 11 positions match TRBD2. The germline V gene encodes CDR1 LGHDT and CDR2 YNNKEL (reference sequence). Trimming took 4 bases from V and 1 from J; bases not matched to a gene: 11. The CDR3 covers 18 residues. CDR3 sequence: CASSRGGRLAGPQETQYF. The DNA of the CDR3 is TGTGCCAGCAGCCGGGGGGGCCGACTAGCGGGGCCCCAAGAGACCCAGTACTTC.

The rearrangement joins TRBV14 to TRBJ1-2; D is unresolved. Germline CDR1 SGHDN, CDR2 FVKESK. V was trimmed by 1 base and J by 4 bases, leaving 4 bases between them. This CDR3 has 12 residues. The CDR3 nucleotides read TGTGCCAGCAGCCAAGGGCCCTATGGCTACACCTTC. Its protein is CASSQGPYGYTF.

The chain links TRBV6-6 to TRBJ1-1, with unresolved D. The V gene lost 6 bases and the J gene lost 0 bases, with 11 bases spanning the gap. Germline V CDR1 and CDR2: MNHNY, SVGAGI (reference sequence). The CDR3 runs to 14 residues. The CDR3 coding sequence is TGTGCCAGCAGCCCTAACGTGGTGAACACTGAAGCTTTCTTT. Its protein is CASSPNVVNTEAFF.

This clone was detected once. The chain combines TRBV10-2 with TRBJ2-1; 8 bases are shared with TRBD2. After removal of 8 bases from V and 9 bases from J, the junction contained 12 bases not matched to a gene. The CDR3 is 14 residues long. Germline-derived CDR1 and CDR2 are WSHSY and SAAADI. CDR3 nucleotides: TGCGCCAGCCGAAGCGGGAGTCACCTCGGTGAGCAGTTCTTC. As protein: CASRSGSHLGEQFF.

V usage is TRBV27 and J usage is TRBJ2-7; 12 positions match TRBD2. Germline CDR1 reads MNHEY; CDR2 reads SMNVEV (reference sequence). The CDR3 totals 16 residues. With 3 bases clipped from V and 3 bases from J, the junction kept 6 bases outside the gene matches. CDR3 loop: CASSLRGLAGIYEQYF. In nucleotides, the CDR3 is TGTGCCAGCAGTTTGCGGGGACTAGCGGGTATCTACGAGCAGTACTTC.

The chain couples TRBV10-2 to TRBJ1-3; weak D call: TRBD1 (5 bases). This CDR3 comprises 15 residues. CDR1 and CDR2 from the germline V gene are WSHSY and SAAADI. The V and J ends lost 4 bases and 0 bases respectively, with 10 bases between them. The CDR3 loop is CASSVTGDSGNTIYF. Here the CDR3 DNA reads TGCGCCAGCAGTGTCACAGGAGACTCTGGAAACACCATATATTTT.

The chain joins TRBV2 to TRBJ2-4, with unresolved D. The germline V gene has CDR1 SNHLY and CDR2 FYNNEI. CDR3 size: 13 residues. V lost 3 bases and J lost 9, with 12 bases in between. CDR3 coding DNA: TGTGCCAGCAGTGACACCGCGTTGGTCATTCAGTACTTC. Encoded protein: CASSDTALVIQYF.